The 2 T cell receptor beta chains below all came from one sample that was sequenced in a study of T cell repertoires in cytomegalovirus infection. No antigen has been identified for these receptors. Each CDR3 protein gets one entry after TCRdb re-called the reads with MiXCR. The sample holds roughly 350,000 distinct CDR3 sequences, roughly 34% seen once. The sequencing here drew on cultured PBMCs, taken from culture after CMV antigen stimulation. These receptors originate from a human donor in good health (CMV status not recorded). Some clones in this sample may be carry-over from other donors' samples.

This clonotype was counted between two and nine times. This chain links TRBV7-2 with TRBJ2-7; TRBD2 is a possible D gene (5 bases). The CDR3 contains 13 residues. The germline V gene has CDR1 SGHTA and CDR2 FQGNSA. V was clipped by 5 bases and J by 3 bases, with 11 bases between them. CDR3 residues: CASSPRGYYEQYV. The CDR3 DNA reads TGTGCCAGCAGCCCCCGCGGGTACTACGAGCAGTACGTC.

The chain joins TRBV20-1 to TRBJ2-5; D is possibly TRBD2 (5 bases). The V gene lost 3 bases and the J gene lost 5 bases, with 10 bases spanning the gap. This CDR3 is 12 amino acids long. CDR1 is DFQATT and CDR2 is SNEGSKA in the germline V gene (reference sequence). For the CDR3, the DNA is TGCAGTGCTAGGACTAACTGGGAGACCCAGTACTTC. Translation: CSARTNWETQYF.